This T cell receptor beta chain came from a study of cytomegalovirus exposure and HLA in healthy donors. Study-level findings and limits: Through in vitro validation, a few CMV-associated chains were shown to be specific for CMV antigens.

As for this clone: Its antigen remains unidentified.

Both 60 Vbeta primers and 13 Jbeta primers went into the PCR. Assay used: immunoSEQ multiplex PCR; TCRdb lists only in-frame clones, some missing. The sample includes around 180,000 clones, over 70% of them seen just once. The germline V gene has CDR1 MDHEN and CDR2 SYDVKM. V dropped 6 bases and J dropped 5; count of bases not matched to a gene: 20. The CDR3 contains 18 residues. This sequence originates from a woman aged 25-40 years in good health and CMV-seropositive. The specimen sequenced was PBMCs. The chain recombines TRBV28 with TRBJ2-5; the match to TRBD1 covers 8 bases. CDR3 nucleotides: TGTGCCAGCAGGGACTACGGGACACAGGGGGGATTTTGGGAGACCCAGTACTTC. Protein product: CASRDYGTQGGFWETQYF.